The clone carrying this T cell receptor beta chain was detected many times. Sequencing libraries for TCR beta were prepared with iRepertoire HTBI primers and Arm-PCR of CDR3 regions. TCRdb called the multiplex PCR reads again in MiXCR, with one record for every CDR3 protein. The sample lists approximately 470,000 distinct CDR3 sequences; more than 20% were seen once. Time point noted: persistent/refractory GD, antithyroid drugs over 5 years with positive TRAb. Following extraction of RNA from PBMCs, that RNA was used to make the TCR library. This entry comes from a study of regulatory T cells in long-lasting Graves disease. Germline loops: CDR1 MDHEN, CDR2 SYDVKM. This CDR3 is built from 12 residues. With 8 bases clipped from V and 6 bases from J, the junction kept 7 bases outside the gene matches.

The sequence came from a female donor with Graves disease. This chain connects TRBV28 to TRBJ2-7; 7 positions match TRBD1. The sample in question was peripheral blood mononuclear cells (PBMCs), obtained when the disease was refractory, from a patient treated with antithyroid drugs. The CDR3 region has the DNA TGTGCCAGCGGATACAGGGGTGGCGAGCAGTACTTC. Amino acids: CASGYRGGEQYF.